Sequencing of this T cell receptor beta chain was carried out in a study of cytomegalovirus exposure and HLA in healthy donors. General study points: With DRB1 most and HLA-C fewest, TCR association rates differed between HLA loci in a later analysis.

Primers: 60 Vbeta forward and 13 Jbeta reverse. Produced via immunoSEQ multiplex PCR; TCRdb's table is partial and in-frame only. The table has around 170,000 clones, approximately 84% seen once. As concerns this clone: Its antigen is unidentified.

This clonotype was sampled from a man aged 50 to 60 in good health and CMV-seropositive. The sample was PBMCs.

CDR3 protein: CAIRDIANTGELFF. The CDR3 bases are TGTGCCATCAGGGACATCGCGAACACCGGGGAGCTGTTTTTT. The V gene is TRBV10-3, the J gene TRBJ2-2, with D maybe TRBD1 (5 bases). This CDR3 region has 14 residues. The germline V gene has CDR1 ENHRY and CDR2 SYGVKD. V was pared by 6 bases and J by 0 bases, with 8 bases between.